These 15 T cell receptor beta chains were sequenced from one sample in a study of T cell changes during pregnancy in multiple sclerosis. Here immunoSEQ multiplex PCR was the method, and the copy in TCRdb shows in-frame clones only, minus some. Of 37,000 or so clones detected, 91% appear once; the ten largest clones hold approximately 0.47%. This sample comprised CD4+ T cells from peripheral blood mononuclear cells, obtained in the second trimester of pregnancy. These receptors were taken from a female donor in good health, enrolled as a control in a pregnancy study.

The chain links TRBV6-6 to TRBJ2-7, with a tentative D call TRBD2 (5 bases). The V end was cut by 7 bases, the J end by 4 bases, with 17 bases between. CDR1 is MNHNY and CDR2 is SVGAGI in the germline V gene (reference sequence). The CDR3 consists of 14 residues. The CDR3 protein is CASTLGGSVYEQYF. The CDR3 DNA is TGTGCCAGCACCCTGGGTGGGAGTGTATACGAGCAGTACTTC.

The CDR3 reads CASSFGLAGDLGTDTQYF. CDR3 DNA sequence: TGCGCCAGCAGCTTCGGACTAGCGGGAGATCTGGGCACAGATACGCAGTATTTT. The genes are TRBV5-1 and TRBJ2-3; TRBD2 aligns across 13 bases. With V trimmed by 2 bases and J by 1 base, 7 bases remained unmatched. CDR1 and CDR2 from the germline V gene are SGHRS and YFSETQ. There are 18 residues in the CDR3. The whole variable domain, filled in from reference TRBV5-1 and TRBJ2-3, reads KAGVTQTPRYLIKTRGQQVTLSCSPISGHRSVSWYQQTPGQGLQFLFEYFSETQRNKGNFPGRFSGRQFSNSRSEMNVSTLELGDSALYLCASSFGLAGDLGTDTQYFGPGTRLTVL.

The chain combines TRBV7-9 with TRBJ2-5; 8 bases match TRBD1. This CDR3 is 17 amino acids long. CDR1 and CDR2 from the germline V gene are SEHNR and FQNEAQ (reference sequence). Trimming at V came to 5 bases and at J to 2 bases, leaving 13 bases not matched to a gene. The CDR3 DNA reads TGTGCCAGCAGCCCTCCAACAGGGGGATTTTTTCAAGAGACCCAGTACTTC. It specifies CASSPPTGGFFQETQYF.

The chain employs TRBV6-6 and TRBJ1-6; TRBD1 is a possible D gene (6 bases). The CDR3 runs to 13 residues. Germline CDR1 and CDR2: MNHNY and SVGAGI (reference sequence). The V gene lost 6 bases and the J gene lost 12 bases, with 15 bases spanning the gap. CDR3 amino acids: CASRTDSLKPLHF. In DNA form, the CDR3 reads TGTGCCAGCAGAACGGACAGCCTAAAACCCCTCCACTTT.

The V call is TRBV25-1, the J call TRBJ1-4, with TRBD1 matching 8 bases. J was trimmed by 5 bases and V by 1 base; bases with no gene match: 6. CDR1 and CDR2 (germline): MGHDK, SYGVNS. The CDR3 spans 16 residues. This chain's CDR3 is CASSESGQGLNEKLFF. CDR3 DNA: TGTGCCAGCAGTGAATCAGGACAGGGCCTCAATGAAAAACTGTTTTTT. The entire variable domain, with the rest obtained from reference TRBV25-1 and TRBJ1-4, is as follows: EADIYQTPRYLVIGTGKKITLECSQTMGHDKMYWYQQDPGMELHLIHYSYGVNSTEKGDLSSESTVSRIRTEHFPLTLESARPSHTSQYLCASSESGQGLNEKLFFGSGTQLSVL.

This chain uses TRBV19 with TRBJ1-5; D might be TRBD1 (5 bases). The V and J ends lost 5 bases and 0 bases respectively, with 23 bases between them. The CDR3 has 19 residues. Germline loops: CDR1 LNHDA, CDR2 SQIVND (reference sequence). The DNA of the CDR3 is TGTGCCAGTAGTGGGCGAGGGGAGGGGATTCCTTATAGCAATCAGCCCCAGCATTTT. As protein: CASSGRGEGIPYSNQPQHF.

V usage is TRBV11-2 and J usage is TRBJ2-5; 10 bases fit TRBD2. V shed 0 bases, J shed 13 bases, and the junction held 5 bases outside the gene matches. CDR3 length: 13 residues. Germline V gene data show CDR1 as SGHAT and CDR2 as FQNNGV. The CDR3 here is CASSLEASGGPYF. The CDR3 region has the DNA TGTGCCAGCAGCTTAGAAGCTAGCGGGGGCCCGTACTTC.

The chain couples TRBV6-6 to TRBJ2-7, with D unclear. V lost 4 bases to trimming and J lost 2 bases, with 9 bases between them. CDR3 length equals 13 residues. Germline V gene lookup returns CDR1 MNHNY and CDR2 SVGAGI (reference sequence). CDR3 DNA sequence: TGTGCCAGCAGTTTTGACAAGACCTACGAGCAGTACTTC. It specifies CASSFDKTYEQYF.

The rearrangement joins TRBV7-2 to TRBJ1-5, with D unclear. The V end was cut by 5 bases, the J end by 3 bases, with 14 bases between. The germline V gene encodes CDR1 SGHTA and CDR2 FQGNSA. The CDR3 contains 15 residues. The CDR3 spells CASSRSTGTNQPQHF. For the CDR3, the DNA is TGTGCCAGCAGCCGTTCGACGGGTACCAATCAGCCCCAGCATTTT.

The V call is TRBV5-1, the J call TRBJ2-2; D is possibly TRBD2 (6 bases). Per the germline V gene, CDR1 is SGHRS and CDR2 is YFSETQ. The CDR3 consists of 16 residues. The V gene lost 3 bases and the J gene lost 1 base, with 13 bases spanning the gap. CDR3 coding DNA: TGCGCCAGCAGCTGGAACCCGGGAGAGAACACCGGGGAGCTGTTTTTT. Its protein is CASSWNPGENTGELFF. Supplemented by reference TRBV5-1 and TRBJ2-2, the full variable domain reads KAGVTQTPRYLIKTRGQQVTLSCSPISGHRSVSWYQQTPGQGLQFLFEYFSETQRNKGNFPGRFSGRQFSNSRSEMNVSTLELGDSALYLCASSWNPGENTGELFFGEGSRLTVL.

V usage is TRBV6-1 and J usage is TRBJ1-1, with 9 bases aligning to TRBD1. Trimming took 4 bases from V and 4 from J; bases not matched to a gene: 4. There are 14 residues in the CDR3. Germline V gene lookup returns CDR1 MNHNS and CDR2 SASEGT. As DNA, the CDR3 is TGTGCCAGCAGTGCCGGGACAGGGTTCACTGAAGCTTTCTTT. This codes for CASSAGTGFTEAFF.

The rearrangement joins TRBV4-1 to TRBJ2-5, with TRBD2 identical over 13 bases. Germline CDR1 is MGHRA and CDR2 is YSYEKL. The V segment lost 3 bases and the J segment 4 bases; nucleotides outside the gene matches: 5. This CDR3 has 16 residues. CDR3 DNA: TGCGCCAGCAGCCAGGGACTAGCGGGGACCAGAGAGACCCAGTACTTC. Its translation: CASSQGLAGTRETQYF.

V is TRBV9 and J is TRBJ2-7, with D possibly matching TRBD2 (5 bases). The CDR3 is 15 residues long. CDR1 SGDLS and CDR2 YYNGEE come from the germline V gene. The ends were cut back, 3 bases at V and 2 bases at J, with 15 bases in the middle. DNA of the CDR3: TGTGCCAGCAGCGATAGGGTAGCGAGGCCCTACGAGCAGTACTTC. Its translation is CASSDRVARPYEQYF.

The chain recombines TRBV5-8 with TRBJ1-4; D not certain. CDR3 length: 17 residues. V was pared by 2 bases and J by 0 bases, with 14 bases between. The germline CDR1 and CDR2 sequences are SGHTS and YDEGEE. CDR3 DNA: TGTGCCAGCAGCTTCTCAGTCAACGCAGCAACTAATGAAAAACTGTTTTTT. Encoded protein: CASSFSVNAATNEKLFF.

The chain carries TRBV6-1 and TRBJ2-1, with D maybe TRBD1 (7 bases). The CDR3 sequence is 15 residues long. Germline V gives CDR1 MNHNS, CDR2 SASEGT. V lost 3 bases and J lost 5, with 14 bases in between. DNA of the CDR3: TGTGCCAGCAGTGATACCAGGGGGAGGAACAATGAGCAGTTCTTC. It specifies CASSDTRGRNNEQFF.